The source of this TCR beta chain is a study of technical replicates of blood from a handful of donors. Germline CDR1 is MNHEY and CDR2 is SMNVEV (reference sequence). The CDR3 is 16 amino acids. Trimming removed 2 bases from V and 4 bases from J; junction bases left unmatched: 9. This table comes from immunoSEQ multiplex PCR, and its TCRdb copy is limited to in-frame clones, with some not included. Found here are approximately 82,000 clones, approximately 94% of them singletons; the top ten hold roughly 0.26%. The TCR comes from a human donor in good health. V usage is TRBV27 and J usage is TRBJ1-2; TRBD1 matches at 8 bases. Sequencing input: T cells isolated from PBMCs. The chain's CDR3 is CASSLNPTGAFYGYTF. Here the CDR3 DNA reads TGTGCCAGCAGTTTAAACCCGACAGGGGCATTCTATGGCTACACCTTC.